This T cell receptor (beta chain) is from a study of cytomegalovirus exposure and HLA in healthy donors. Unmatched junction bases numbered 13, after V lost 3 bases and J lost 3 bases. CDR1 and CDR2 from the germline V gene are SGHRS and YFSETQ. The CDR3 has 18 residues. 60 Vbeta and 13 Jbeta primers were used in PCR. Method: immunoSEQ multiplex PCR; TCRdb's copy keeps in-frame clones and lacks some. The sample contains 130,000 to 150,000 clones, around four fifths of which appear only once. What was sequenced was PBMCs. The rearrangement uses TRBV5-1 and TRBJ2-2; 8 bases map to TRBD1. The receptor was isolated from a female donor in good health and CMV-seronegative. CDR3 loop: CASSYLKSDRGYTGELFF. In DNA form, the CDR3 reads TGCGCCAGCAGCTATCTTAAATCCGACAGGGGCTACACCGGGGAGCTGTTTTTT.